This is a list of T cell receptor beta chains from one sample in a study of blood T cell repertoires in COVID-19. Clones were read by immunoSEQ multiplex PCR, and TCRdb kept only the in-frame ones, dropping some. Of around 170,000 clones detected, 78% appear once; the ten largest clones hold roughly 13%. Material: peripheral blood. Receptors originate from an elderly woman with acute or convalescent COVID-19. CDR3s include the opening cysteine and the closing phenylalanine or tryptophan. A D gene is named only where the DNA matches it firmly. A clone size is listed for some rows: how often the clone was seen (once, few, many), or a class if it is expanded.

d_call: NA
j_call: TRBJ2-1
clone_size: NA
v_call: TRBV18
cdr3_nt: TGTGCCAGCTCACCACGGCTAGCTAGGCAGTTCTTC
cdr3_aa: CASSPRLARQFF

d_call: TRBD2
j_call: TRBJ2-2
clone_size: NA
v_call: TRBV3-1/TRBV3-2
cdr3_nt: TGTGCCAGCACGGCGGGAGTTAGTACCGGGGAGCTGTTTTTT
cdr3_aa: CASTAGVSTGELFF

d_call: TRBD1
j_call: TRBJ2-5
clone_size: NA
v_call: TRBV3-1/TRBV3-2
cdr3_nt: TGTGCCAGCAGCTTCGGGACAGGGGCCCAAGAGACCCAGTACTTC
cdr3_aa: CASSFGTGAQETQYF

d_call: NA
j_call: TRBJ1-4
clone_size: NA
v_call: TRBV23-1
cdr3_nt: TGCGCCAGGGGTCCGCGCCAGCAGTCAATTCCGCAGACAGCTCGAACTCAAAAACTGTTTTTT
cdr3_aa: CARGPRQQSIPQTARTQKLFF

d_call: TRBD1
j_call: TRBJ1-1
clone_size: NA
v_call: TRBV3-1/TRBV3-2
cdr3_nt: TGTGCCAGCAGCCAAGTTTACAGGGGCACTGAAGCTTTCTTT
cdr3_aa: CASSQVYRGTEAFF

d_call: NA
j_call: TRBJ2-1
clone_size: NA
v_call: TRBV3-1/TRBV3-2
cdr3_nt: TGTGCCAGCAGCCAAGATCGCAGGAACAATGAGCAGTTCTTC
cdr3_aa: CASSQDRRNNEQFF

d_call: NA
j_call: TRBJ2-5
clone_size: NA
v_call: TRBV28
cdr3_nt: TGTGCCAGCCTCTTCCCGACAGTTCCGGTCCAAGAGACCCAGTACTTC
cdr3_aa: CASLFPTVPVQETQYF

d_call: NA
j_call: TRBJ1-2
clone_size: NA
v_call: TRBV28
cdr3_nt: TGTGCCAGCAGTTTCCAGGGTCTGGGCTACACCTTC
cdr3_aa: CASSFQGLGYTF

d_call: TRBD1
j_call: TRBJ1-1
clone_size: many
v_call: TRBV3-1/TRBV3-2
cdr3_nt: TGTGCCAGCAGCCTATGGGACAGGGAACTCTCTGAAGCTTTCTTT
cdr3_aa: CASSLWDRELSEAFF

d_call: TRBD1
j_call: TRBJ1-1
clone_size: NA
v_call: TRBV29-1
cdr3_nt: TGCAGCGCCTCACGGGACAGCATGAACACTGAAGCTTTCTTT
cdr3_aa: CSASRDSMNTEAFF

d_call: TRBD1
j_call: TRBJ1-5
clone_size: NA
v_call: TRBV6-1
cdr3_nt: TGTGCCAGCAGTGAAGCGCGGACAGGGTTGATCAATCAGCCCCAGCATTTT
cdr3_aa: CASSEARTGLINQPQHF

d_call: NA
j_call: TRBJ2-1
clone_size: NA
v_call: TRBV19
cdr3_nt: TGTGCCAGTAACGGCGGATTTTCCTACAATGAGCAGTTCTTC
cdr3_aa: CASNGGFSYNEQFF

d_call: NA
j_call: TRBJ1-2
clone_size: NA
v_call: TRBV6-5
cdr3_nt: TGTGCCAGCAGCCAGACAGTGGGCTATGGCTACACCTTC
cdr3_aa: CASSQTVGYGYTF

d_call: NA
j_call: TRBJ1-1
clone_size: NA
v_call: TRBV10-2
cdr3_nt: TGCGCCAGCTCCCCCGGGAAGGAGGCGGCTTTCTTT
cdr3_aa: CASSPGKEAAFF

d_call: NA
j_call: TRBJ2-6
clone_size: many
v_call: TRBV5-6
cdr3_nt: TGTGCCAGCAGCTTATGGACTGGTGGGGCCAACGTCCTGACTTTC
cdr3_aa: CASSLWTGGANVLTF

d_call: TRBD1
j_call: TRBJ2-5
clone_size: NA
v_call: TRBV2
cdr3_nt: TGTGCCAGCAGTGGTAGGGCAGGGGGTGAGACCCAGTACTTC
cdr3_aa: CASSGRAGGETQYF

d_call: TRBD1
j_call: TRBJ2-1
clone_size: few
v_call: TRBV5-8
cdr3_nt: TGTGCCAGTCCGACAGGGAGCTCCTACAATGAGCAGTTCTTC
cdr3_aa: CASPTGSSYNEQFF

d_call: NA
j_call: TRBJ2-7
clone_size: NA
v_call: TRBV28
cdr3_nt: TGTGCCAGCAGTTCCCACCCAGTGGCTCTGTACTTC
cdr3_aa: CASSSHPVALYF

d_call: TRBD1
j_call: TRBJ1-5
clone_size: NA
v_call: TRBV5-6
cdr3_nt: TGTGCCAGCAGCTCTCGGACAGGGGGCAGGGGCAATCAGCCCCAGCATTTT
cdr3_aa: CASSSRTGGRGNQPQHF

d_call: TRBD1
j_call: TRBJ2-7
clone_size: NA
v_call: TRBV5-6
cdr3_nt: TGTGCCAGCAGCTCGCCAACAGGGGGCCGCCCCTACGAGCAGTACTTC
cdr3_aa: CASSSPTGGRPYEQYF

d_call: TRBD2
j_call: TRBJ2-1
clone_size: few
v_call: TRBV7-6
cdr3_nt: TGTGCCAGCAGCTCAGGACTAGTTCGGTTCTTC
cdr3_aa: CASSSGLVRFF

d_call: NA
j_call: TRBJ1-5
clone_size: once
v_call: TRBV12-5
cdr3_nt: TGTGCTAGTGGTTTGGGAGGGCACAATCAGCCCCAGCATTTT
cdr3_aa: CASGLGGHNQPQHF

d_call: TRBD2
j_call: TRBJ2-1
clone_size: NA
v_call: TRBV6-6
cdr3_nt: TGTGCCAGCAGGCGGACTAGCGGGGGGGCTGTTGAGCAGTTCTTC
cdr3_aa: CASRRTSGGAVEQFF

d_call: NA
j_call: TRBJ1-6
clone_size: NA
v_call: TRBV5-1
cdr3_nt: TGCGCCAGCAGCTTTGGGCGACAGCCACCTAATAATTCACCCCTCCACTTT
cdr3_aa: CASSFGRQPPNNSPLHF

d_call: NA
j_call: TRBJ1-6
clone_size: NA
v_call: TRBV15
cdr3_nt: TGTGCCACCAGCAGCAGGCATTCACCCCTCCACTTT
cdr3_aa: CATSSRHSPLHF

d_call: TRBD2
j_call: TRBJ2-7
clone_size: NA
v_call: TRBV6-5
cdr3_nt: TGTGCCAGCAATCCTAGCGGGGGGAACTACGAGCAGTACTTC
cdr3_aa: CASNPSGGNYEQYF

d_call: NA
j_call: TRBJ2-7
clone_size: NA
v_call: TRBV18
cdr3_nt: TGTGCCAGCTCACCGCCACGTCGGGAGCTCTCCTACGAGCAGTACTTC
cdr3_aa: CASSPPRRELSYEQYF

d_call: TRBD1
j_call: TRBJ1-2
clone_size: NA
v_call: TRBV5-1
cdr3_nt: TGCGCCAGCAGCACCGACAGGGGGCGAGGTAACTATGGCTACACCTTC
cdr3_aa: CASSTDRGRGNYGYTF

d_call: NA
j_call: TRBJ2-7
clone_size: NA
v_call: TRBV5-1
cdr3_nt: TGCGCCAGCAGCCTGGAAGGGGCGGGGGAGCAGTACTTC
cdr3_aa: CASSLEGAGEQYF

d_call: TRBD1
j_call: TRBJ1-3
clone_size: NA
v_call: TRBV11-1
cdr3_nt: TGTGCCAGCAGCGCCGTGGGACAGGGAGCGTACACCATATATTTT
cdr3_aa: CASSAVGQGAYTIYF

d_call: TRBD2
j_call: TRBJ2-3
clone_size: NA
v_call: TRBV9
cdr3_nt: TGTGCCAGCAGCGTAGCCGGGGGGAGCACAGATACGCAGTATTTT
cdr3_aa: CASSVAGGSTDTQYF

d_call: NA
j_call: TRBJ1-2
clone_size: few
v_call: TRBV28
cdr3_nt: TGTGCCAGCAGCCCCGGTGACTATGGCTACACCTTC
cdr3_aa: CASSPGDYGYTF

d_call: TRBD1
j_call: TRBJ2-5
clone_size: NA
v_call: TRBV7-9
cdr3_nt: TGTGCCAGCAGCGCGGACAGGGCCCAAGAGACCCAGTACTTC
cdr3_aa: CASSADRAQETQYF

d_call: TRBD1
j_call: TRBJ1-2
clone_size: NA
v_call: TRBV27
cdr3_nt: TGTGCCAGCAGCCCTAGACAGGGCTATGGCTACACCTTC
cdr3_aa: CASSPRQGYGYTF

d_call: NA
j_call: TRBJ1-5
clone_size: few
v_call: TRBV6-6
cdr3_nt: TGTGCCAGCAGTGACCCCCGGAGGATTTGGTTT
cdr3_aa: CASSDPRRIWF